A selection of T cell receptor beta chains follows, all from one sample in a study of cytotoxic CD8 clonotypes in ibrutinib-treated CLL. Repertoires were generated with immunoSEQ multiplex PCR, while TCRdb's copy carries only in-frame clones and drops some. The sample has around 130,000 clones; about 85% are singletons. The sample in question was PBMCs, obtained after 24 months of ibrutinib treatment. These receptor sequences come from a human donor with chronic lymphocytic leukemia. Both conserved end residues are part of each CDR3. D genes are given only for firm matches. Rows give clone size only sometimes, using once, few, many, or a class for an expanded clone.

TRBV27	TRBJ2-3	NA	TRBD2	CASSLSGEGNTQYF	TGTGCCAGCAGTTTATCTGGGGAGGGAAATACGCAGTATTTT
TRBV7-8	TRBJ1-6	few	NA	CASSLDGGNNSPLHF	TGTGCCAGCAGCTTAGATGGGGGTAATAATTCACCCCTCCACTTT
TRBV11-3	TRBJ2-2	NA	TRBD1	CASSYQGANTGELFF	TGTGCCAGCAGCTACCAGGGGGCAAACACCGGGGAGCTGTTTTTT
TRBV6-6	TRBJ2-7	NA	NA	CASSYSTGRVHEQYF	TGTGCCAGCAGTTACTCGACAGGGAGGGTACACGAGCAGTACTTC
TRBV6-6	TRBJ2-7	few	TRBD1	CASSSTGDPYF	TGTGCCAGCAGTTCTACAGGGGATCCGTACTTC
TRBV18	TRBJ1-2	NA	NA	CASSPDVYGYTF	TGTGCCAGCTCCCCCGACGTCTATGGCTACACCTTC
TRBV25-1	TRBJ2-1	NA	NA	CASWGPMREQFF	TGTGCCAGCTGGGGTCCAATGCGGGAGCAGTTCTTC
TRBV7-2	TRBJ1-1	NA	NA	CASSLQGWGTEAFF	TGTGCCAGCAGCTTACAGGGGTGGGGCACTGAAGCTTTCTTT
TRBV30	TRBJ1-3	few	NA	CAWSSLGLGNTIYF	TGTGCCTGGAGTTCCCTGGGACTTGGAAACACCATATATTTT
TRBV28	TRBJ1-5	NA	TRBD1	CATRTGGIVGNQPQHF	TGTGCCACCAGGACAGGGGGCATTGTTGGCAATCAGCCCCAGCATTTT
TRBV5-4	TRBJ2-3	once	TRBD2	CASSHSGGVADTQYF	TGTGCCAGCAGCCATAGCGGGGGGGTCGCAGATACGCAGTATTTT
TRBV5-4	TRBJ1-5	few	NA	CASSPGANQPQHF	TGTGCCAGCAGCCCCGGGGCCAATCAGCCCCAGCATTTT
TRBV7-2	TRBJ2-7	NA	NA	CASSLGLGSYEQYF	TGTGCCAGCAGCTTAGGGCTAGGCTCCTACGAGCAGTACTTC
TRBV2	TRBJ1-2	NA	NA	CASSVDVKYGYTF	TGTGCCAGCAGTGTAGACGTAAAGTATGGCTACACCTTC
TRBV30	TRBJ1-2	NA	NA	CAWSHPVGGYTF	TGTGCCTGGAGTCACCCGGTGGGGGGCTACACCTTC
TRBV18	TRBJ1-1	once	TRBD1	CASSPNTGDTEAFF	TGTGCCAGCTCACCGAATACAGGGGACACTGAAGCTTTCTTT
TRBV6-1	TRBJ1-3	once	NA	CASSEALRGGLISGNTIYF	TGTGCCAGCAGTGAAGCCCTTAGAGGCGGCCTGATCTCTGGAAACACCATATATTTT
TRBV7-2	TRBJ2-1	NA	NA	CASSLQIDEQFF	TGTGCCAGCAGCTTGCAAATCGATGAGCAGTTCTTC
TRBV12-5	TRBJ1-3	NA	NA	CASGLERDTIYF	TGTGCTAGTGGTTTGGAGCGTGACACCATATATTTT
TRBV14	TRBJ1-2	NA	TRBD1	CASSQDRVWTYTF	TGTGCCAGCAGCCAGGACAGGGTGTGGACGTACACCTTC
TRBV10-2	TRBJ2-1	NA	TRBD2	CASSEFGGGAGSYNEQFF	TGCGCCAGCAGTGAGTTTGGCGGGGGGGCCGGTTCCTACAATGAGCAGTTCTTC
TRBV7-3	TRBJ2-2	NA	NA	CASSSWGRQTNVGELFF	TGTGCCAGCAGCTCCTGGGGGCGCCAGACCAATGTCGGGGAGCTGTTTTTT
TRBV28	TRBJ1-1	NA	NA	CASTPAANTEAFF	TGTGCCAGCACCCCAGCAGCGAACACTGAAGCTTTCTTT
TRBV7-6	TRBJ1-4	NA	NA	CASSSEIQGINEKLFF	TGTGCCAGCAGCTCGGAAATACAGGGAATTAATGAAAAACTGTTTTTT
TRBV6-6	TRBJ1-1	NA	NA	CASSYRNTEAFF	TGTGCCAGCAGTTACAGAAACACTGAAGCTTTCTTT
TRBV6-6	TRBJ1-2	NA	NA	CASSYSPGSYGYTF	TGTGCCAGCAGTTACTCCCCAGGGAGCTATGGCTACACCTTC
TRBV4-2	TRBJ1-2	NA	TRBD1	CASSQDHETGGRYGYTF	TGTGCCAGCAGCCAAGATCACGAGACAGGGGGCCGATATGGCTACACCTTC
TRBV4-1	TRBJ1-3	NA	TRBD1	CASSLNRDSSGNTIYF	TGCGCCAGCAGCCTCAACCGGGACAGCTCTGGAAACACCATATATTTT
TRBV15	TRBJ1-2	NA	NA	CATSRAGVYGYTF	TGTGCCACCAGCAGAGCAGGGGTCTATGGCTACACCTTC
TRBV18	TRBJ2-1	NA	TRBD2	CASSPPLRTSGGAHEQFF	TGTGCCAGCTCACCACCCCTCCGGACTAGCGGGGGGGCGCATGAGCAGTTCTTC